This T cell receptor (beta chain) was obtained from a study of CD8+CD57+ T cells in acquired aplastic anemia. About the research overall: On average, sorted CD4+ and CD8+ cells gave roughly 2.9 ug of DNA. Healthy CD8+ samples averaged about 10 million reads.

Genomic DNA constituted the template upon which TCR beta VDJ and CDR3 profiling was performed. In TCRdb, the reads were re-called with MiXCR into one record per CDR3 protein. The data show roughly 64,000 distinct CDR3 sequences, with under 55% seen just once and under 2.5% held by the top ten. Judged by abundance, this clonotype is medium-sized (0.01 to 0.1%). CDR1 is SQVTM, CDR2 ANQGSEA, per germline. This CDR3 has 13 residues. With 6 bases clipped from V and 7 bases from J, the junction kept 6 bases outside the gene matches. This receptor was obtained from a human donor in good health, serving as a control. V and J are TRBV29-1 and TRBJ1-4; 9 nucleotides agree with TRBD1. Sequenced input: sorted CD4+, CD8+, or CD8+CD57+ T cells (not recorded which) from PBMCs. The CDR3 spells CSVGGQGVEKLFF. For the CDR3, the DNA is TGCAGCGTGGGGGGACAGGGAGTTGAAAAACTGTTTTTT.